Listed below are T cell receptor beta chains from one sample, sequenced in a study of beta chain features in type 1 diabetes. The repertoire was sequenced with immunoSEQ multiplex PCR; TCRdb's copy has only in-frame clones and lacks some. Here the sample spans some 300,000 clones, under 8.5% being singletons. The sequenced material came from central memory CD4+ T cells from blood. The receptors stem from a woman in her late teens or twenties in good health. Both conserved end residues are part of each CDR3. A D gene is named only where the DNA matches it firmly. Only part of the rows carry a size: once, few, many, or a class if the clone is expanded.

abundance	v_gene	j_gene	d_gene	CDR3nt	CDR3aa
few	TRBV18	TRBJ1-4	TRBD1	TGTGCCAGCTCACCGGACAGGGAGGTTGAAAAACTGTTTTTT	CASSPDREVEKLFF
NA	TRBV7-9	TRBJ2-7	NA	TGTGCCAGCAGCTTAGCTGGGTACAGCTACGAGCAGTACTTC	CASSLAGYSYEQYF
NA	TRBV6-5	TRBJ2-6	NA	TGTGCCAGCAGTTACTCAATCGGGTCAGGGGCCAACGTCCTGACTTTC	CASSYSIGSGANVLTF
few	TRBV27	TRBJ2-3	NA	TGTGCCAGCATCTCCCGGGATCAGGGTCATACGCAGTATTTT	CASISRDQGHTQYF
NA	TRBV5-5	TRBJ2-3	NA	TGTGCCAGCAGCCCACTACGTACCCTCACAGATACGCAGTATTTT	CASSPLRTLTDTQYF
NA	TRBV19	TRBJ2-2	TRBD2	TGTGCCAGTAGAGCCGGGACTAGCGAGTCCGGGGAGCTGTTTTTT	CASRAGTSESGELFF
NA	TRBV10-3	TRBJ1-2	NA	TGTGCCATCACCCGGGACATCAACTATGGCTACACCTTC	CAITRDINYGYTF
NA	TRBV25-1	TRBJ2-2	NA	TGTGCCCGCAAAGGGCAGAACACCGGGGAGCTGTTTTTT	CARKGQNTGELFF
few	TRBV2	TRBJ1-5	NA	TGTGCCAGTTCCCGGGACGTCAATCAGCCCCAGCATTTT	CASSRDVNQPQHF
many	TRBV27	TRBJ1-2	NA	TGTGCCAGCAGTTTAAGAGGGGCCCAAGGGGCGGGGGGCTACACCTTC	CASSLRGAQGAGGYTF
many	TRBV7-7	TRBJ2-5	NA	TGTGCCAGCAGCCAACTTACCGGGCCCCAGGAGACCCAGTACTTC	CASSQLTGPQETQYF
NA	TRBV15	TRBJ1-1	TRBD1	TGTGCCACCAGCAGGGGACAGGGGAAGTATGCTTTCTTT	CATSRGQGKYAFF
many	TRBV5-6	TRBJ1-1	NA	TGTGCCAGCAGCTTTGGGACGGGGACTGAAGCTTTCTTT	CASSFGTGTEAFF
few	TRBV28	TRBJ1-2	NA	TGTGCCAGCAGTTTATATAGTCGTAGAGGGGTCAACTATGGCTACACCTTC	CASSLYSRRGVNYGYTF
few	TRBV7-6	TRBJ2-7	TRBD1	TGTGCCAGCAGCTATCGGGACAGTACCTACGAGCAGTACTTC	CASSYRDSTYEQYF
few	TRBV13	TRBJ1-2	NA	TGTGCCAGCAGTCGTAGTGGGGGCATTATTGGCTACACCTTC	CASSRSGGIIGYTF
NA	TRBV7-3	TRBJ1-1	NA	TGTGCCAGCAGCCCCACGGGCCGAGACAAATATGAAGCTTTCTTT	CASSPTGRDKYEAFF
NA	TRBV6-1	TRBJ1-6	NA	TGTGCCAGCAGGGCGGAAGGTTCACCCCTCCACTTT	CASRAEGSPLHF
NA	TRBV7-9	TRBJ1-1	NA	TGTGCCAGCAGCTTCGACAGACGGATGAGTGGACAAGCTTTCTTT	CASSFDRRMSGQAFF
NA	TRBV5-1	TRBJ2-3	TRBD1	TGCGCCAGCAGAGTAGGAGACAGGGGCCCAGATACGCAGTATTTT	CASRVGDRGPDTQYF
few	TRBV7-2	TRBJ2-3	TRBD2	TGTGCCAGCACCGGAGGACTAGCGGGAAATATTTTCACAGATACGCAGTATTTT	CASTGGLAGNIFTDTQYF
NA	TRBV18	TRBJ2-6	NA	TGTGCCAGCTCACCGGCCGGGGCCAACGTCCTGACTTTC	CASSPAGANVLTF
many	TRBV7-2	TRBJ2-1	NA	TGTGCCAGCAGCTTGAGGGGCCTCGAGCAGTTCTTC	CASSLRGLEQFF